This passage covers 13 T cell receptor beta chains from one sample sequenced in a study of blood T cell repertoires in COVID-19. Assay used: immunoSEQ multiplex PCR; TCRdb lists only in-frame clones, some missing. Of over 450,000 clones listed, around nine tenths were seen once; the top ten hold about 8.2%. Sequencing was performed on peripheral blood. The receptors come from a woman aged 45 to 65 with COVID-19, enrolled during active disease.

This chain uses TRBV19 with TRBJ2-7; D possibly corresponds to TRBD2 (5 bases). This CDR3 spans 13 amino acids. Germline lookup yields CDR1 LNHDA and CDR2 SQIVND (reference sequence). Trimming removed 5 bases from V and 1 base from J, with 9 bases in between. The CDR3, as DNA: TGTGCCAGTAGTGCGGGTCCGTCCTACGAGCAGTACTTC. Amino acids: CASSAGPSYEQYF.

The chain uses TRBV2 and TRBJ2-3; tentatively, D is TRBD1 (5 bases). Looked up from germline, CDR1 is SNHLY and CDR2 is FYNNEI. CDR3 size: 15 residues. Trimming cost V 1 base and J 3 bases, with 11 bases left between them. CDR3 protein: CASSEGRASTDTQYF. For the CDR3, the DNA is TGTGCCAGCAGTGAAGGCAGGGCCTCGACAGATACGCAGTATTTT.

About this clone itself: Other nucleotide sequences in the sample specify the same CDR3. The chain combines TRBV19 with TRBJ1-2, with 9 bases fitting TRBD1. J was trimmed by 4 bases and V by 6 bases; bases with no gene match: 3. In germline, CDR1 is LNHDA, CDR2 SQIVND (reference sequence). This CDR3 is 13 amino acids long. CDR3 DNA sequence: TGTGCCAGTAGGGGACAGGGAACCTATGGCTACACCTTC. It translates to CASRGQGTYGYTF.

This chain links TRBV2 with TRBJ1-3, with 9 bases identical to TRBD1. The CDR3 totals 15 residues. Per germline, CDR1 SNHLY and CDR2 FYNNEI. J gave up 0 bases and V 5 bases, and 2 bases lay outside the gene matches. The CDR3 loop reads CASSLTGGSGNTIYF. Written as DNA, the CDR3 is TGTGCCAGCAGTCTGACAGGGGGCTCTGGAAACACCATATATTTT. Based on the CDR3 plus reference TRBV2 and TRBJ1-3, the full variable domain is EPEVTQTPSHQVTQMGQEVILRCVPISNHLYFYWYRQILGQKVEFLVSFYNNEISEKSEIFDDQFSVERPDGSNFTLKIRSTKLEDSAMYFCASSLTGGSGNTIYFGEGSWLTVV.

The chain links TRBV4-2 to TRBJ2-7; 7 nucleotides align to TRBD2. Germline CDR1 reads LGHNA; CDR2 reads YNFKEQ. This CDR3 has 16 residues. With V trimmed by 4 bases and J by 0 bases, 9 bases remained unmatched. The CDR3: CASSLSAGQSSYEQYF. CDR3 in DNA: TGTGCCAGCAGCCTTTCAGCGGGGCAAAGCTCCTACGAGCAGTACTTC.

The chain is built from TRBV19 and TRBJ1-1; maybe TRBD1 (6 bases). Trimming stripped 6 bases from V and 5 bases from J, with 16 bases between. This CDR3 has 14 residues. Germline V gene sequence: CDR1 LNHDA, CDR2 SQIVND (reference sequence). The CDR3 nucleotides read TGTGCCAGTAGGTTTCGGGGGGCGGCGACTGAAGCTTTCTTT. Protein sequence: CASRFRGAATEAFF.

The CDR3 region is CASSSSGLGEQFF. CDR3 nucleotides: TGTGCCAGCAGCTCTTCCGGACTCGGTGAGCAGTTCTTC. V and J are TRBV5-6 and TRBJ2-1; perhaps TRBD2 as D (5 bases). Germline V gene data show CDR1 as SGHDT and CDR2 as YYEEEE. The ends were cut back, 3 bases at V and 9 bases at J, with 13 bases in the middle. The CDR3 is made up of 13 amino acids. The complete variable domain, with remaining parts taken from reference TRBV5-6 and TRBJ2-1, reads DAGVTQSPTHLIKTRGQQVTLRCSPKSGHDTVSWYQQALGQGPQFIFQYYEEEERQRGNFPDRFSGHQFPNYSSELNVNALLLGDSALYLCASSSSGLGEQFFGPGTRLTVL.

This chain links TRBV7-8 with TRBJ2-4; 7 nucleotides agree with TRBD1. The ends lost 7 bases at V and 6 bases at J; junction bases unmatched: 6. CDR1 and CDR2 (germline): SGHVS, FQNEAQ. The CDR3 length is 13 residues. For the CDR3, the DNA is TGTGCCAGCATCCCTAGGGGGCGAAACATTCAGTACTTC. Its protein is CASIPRGRNIQYF.

This CDR3 reads CASSPSGANVLTF. For the CDR3, the DNA is TGTGCCAGCAGCCCCTCCGGGGCCAACGTCCTGACTTTC. The V gene is TRBV3-1 (or the pseudogene TRBV3-2), the J gene TRBJ2-6; unclear D gene. CDR1 is LGHDT, CDR2 YNNKEL, per germline (reference sequence). V was shortened by 4 bases and J by 4 bases, with 5 bases between the two germline ends. The CDR3 is 13 residues long.

The chain joins TRBV27 to TRBJ2-1; D is possibly TRBD1 (5 bases). The V and J ends lost 0 bases and 2 bases respectively, with 11 bases between them. This CDR3 contains 16 residues. CDR1 is MNHEY and CDR2 is SMNVEV in the germline V gene (reference sequence). The CDR3 loop reads CASSLSGLGPYNEQFF. The CDR3 DNA sequence: TGTGCCAGCAGTTTATCGGGGCTAGGCCCCTACAATGAGCAGTTCTTC.

The chain couples TRBV5-6 to TRBJ2-6; D is uncertain. V was pared by 5 bases and J by 0 bases, with 12 bases between. There are 16 residues in the CDR3. CDR1 and CDR2 (germline): SGHDT, YYEEEE. The DNA for the CDR3 is TGTGCCAGCAGGTCCGCCACTTACTCTGGGGCCAACGTCCTGACTTTC. Amino acids: CASRSATYSGANVLTF.

The table lists this clone with a count of one. The rearrangement uses TRBV10-3 and TRBJ1-1; TRBD1 is a possible D gene (6 bases). Deletions cut 8 bases from V and 1 base from J, with 11 bases between. Looked up from germline, CDR1 is ENHRY and CDR2 is SYGVKD. The CDR3 is 13 amino acids. As DNA, the CDR3 is TGTGCCATCTCTGACAGGCGGAACACTGAAGCTTTCTTT. Translation: CAISDRRNTEAFF.

The J gene is TRBJ2-5, the V gene TRBV9, with TRBD1 matching over 8 bases. The CDR3 consists of 14 residues. The junction had 5 bases not matched to a gene; V was cut back by 2 bases and J by 5 bases. Per the germline V gene, CDR1 is SGDLS and CDR2 is YYNGEE. DNA of the CDR3: TGTGCCAGCAGCGTCGGGACAGGCTGGGAGACCCAGTACTTC. It codes for CASSVGTGWETQYF.